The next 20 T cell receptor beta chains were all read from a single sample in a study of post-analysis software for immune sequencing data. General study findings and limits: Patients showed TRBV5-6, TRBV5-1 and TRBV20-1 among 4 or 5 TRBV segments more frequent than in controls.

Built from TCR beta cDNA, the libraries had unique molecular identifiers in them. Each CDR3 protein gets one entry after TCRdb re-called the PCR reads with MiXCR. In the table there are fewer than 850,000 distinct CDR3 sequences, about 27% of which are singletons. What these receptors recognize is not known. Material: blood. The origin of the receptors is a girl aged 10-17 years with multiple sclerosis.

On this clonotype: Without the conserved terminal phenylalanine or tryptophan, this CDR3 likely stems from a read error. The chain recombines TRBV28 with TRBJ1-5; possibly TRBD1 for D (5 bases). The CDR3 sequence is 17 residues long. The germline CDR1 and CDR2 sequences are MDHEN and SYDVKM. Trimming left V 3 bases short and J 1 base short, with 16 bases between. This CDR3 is CASSFHGAETSNQPQHC. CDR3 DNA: TGTGCCAGCAGTTTTCACGGGGCTGAGACGAGCAATCAGCCCCAGCATTGT.

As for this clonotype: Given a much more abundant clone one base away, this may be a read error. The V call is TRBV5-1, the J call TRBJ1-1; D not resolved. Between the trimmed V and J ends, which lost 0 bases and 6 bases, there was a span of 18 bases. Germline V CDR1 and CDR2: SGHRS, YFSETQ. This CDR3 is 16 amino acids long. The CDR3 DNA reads TGCGCCAGCAGCTTGGTTCCCTCAGACAACATGGCTGAAGCTTTCTTT. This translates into CASSLVPSDNMAEAFF. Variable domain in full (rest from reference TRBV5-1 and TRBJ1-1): KAGVTQTPRYLIKTRGQQVTLSCSPISGHRSVSWYQQTPGQGLQFLFEYFSETQRNKGNFPGRFSGRQFSNSRSEMNVSTLELGDSALYLCASSLVPSDNMAEAFFGQGTRLTVV.

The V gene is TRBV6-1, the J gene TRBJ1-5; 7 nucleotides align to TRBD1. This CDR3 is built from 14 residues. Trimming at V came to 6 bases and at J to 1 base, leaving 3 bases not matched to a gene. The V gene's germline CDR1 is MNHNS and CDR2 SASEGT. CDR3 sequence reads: CASSNRGSNQPQHF. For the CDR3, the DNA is TGTGCCAGCAGCAACAGGGGCAGCAATCAGCCCCAGCATTTT.

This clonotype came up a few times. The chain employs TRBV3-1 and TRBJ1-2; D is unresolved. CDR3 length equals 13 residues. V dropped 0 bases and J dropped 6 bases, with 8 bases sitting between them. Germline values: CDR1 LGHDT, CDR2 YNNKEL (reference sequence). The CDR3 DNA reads TGTGCCAGCAGCCAAGATACCGGGAATGGCTACACCTTC. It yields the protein CASSQDTGNGYTF. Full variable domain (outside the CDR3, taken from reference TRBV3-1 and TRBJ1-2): DTAVSQTPKYLVTQMGNDKSIKCEQNLGHDTMYWYKQDSKKFLKIMFSYNNKELIINETVPNRFSPKSPDKAHLNLHINSLELGDSAVYFCASSQDTGNGYTFGSGTRLTVV.

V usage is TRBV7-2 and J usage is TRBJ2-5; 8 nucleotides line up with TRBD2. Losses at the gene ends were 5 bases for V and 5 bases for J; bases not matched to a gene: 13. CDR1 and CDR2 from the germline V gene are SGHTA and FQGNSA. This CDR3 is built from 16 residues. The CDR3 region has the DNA TGTACCAGCAGCCTCCCGGGGGGGGTAACGGGGGAGACCCAGTACTTC. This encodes CTSSLPGGVTGETQYF.

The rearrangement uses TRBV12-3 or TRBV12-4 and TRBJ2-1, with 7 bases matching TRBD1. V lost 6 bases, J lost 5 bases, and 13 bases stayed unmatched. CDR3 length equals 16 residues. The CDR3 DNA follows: TGTGCCAGCAGCCAATACCGGGACAGAGTAGACAATGAGCAGTTCTTC. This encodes CASSQYRDRVDNEQFF.

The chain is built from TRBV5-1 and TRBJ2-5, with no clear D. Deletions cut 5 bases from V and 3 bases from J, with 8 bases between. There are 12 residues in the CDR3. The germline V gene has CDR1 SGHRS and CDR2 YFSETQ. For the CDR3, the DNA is TGCGCCAGCAGAGCCGCTAAAGAGACCCAGTACTTC. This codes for CASRAAKETQYF. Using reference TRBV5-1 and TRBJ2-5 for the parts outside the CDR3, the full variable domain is KAGVTQTPRYLIKTRGQQVTLSCSPISGHRSVSWYQQTPGQGLQFLFEYFSETQRNKGNFPGRFSGRQFSNSRSEMNVSTLELGDSALYLCASRAAKETQYFGPGTRLLVL.

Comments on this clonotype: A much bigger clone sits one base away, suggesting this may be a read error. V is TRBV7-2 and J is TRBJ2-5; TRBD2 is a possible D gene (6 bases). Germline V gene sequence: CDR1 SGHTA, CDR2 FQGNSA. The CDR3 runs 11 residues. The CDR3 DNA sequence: TGTGCCAGCAGCTACTTAGCGGAGCAGCACTTC. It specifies CASSYLAEQHF.

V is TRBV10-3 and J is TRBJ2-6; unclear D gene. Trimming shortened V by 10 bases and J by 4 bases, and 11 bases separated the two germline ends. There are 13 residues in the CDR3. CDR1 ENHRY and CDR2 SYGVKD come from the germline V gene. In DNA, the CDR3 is TGTGCCACCCACCCTTCAGGGGCCAACGTCCTGACTTTC. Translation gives CATHPSGANVLTF.

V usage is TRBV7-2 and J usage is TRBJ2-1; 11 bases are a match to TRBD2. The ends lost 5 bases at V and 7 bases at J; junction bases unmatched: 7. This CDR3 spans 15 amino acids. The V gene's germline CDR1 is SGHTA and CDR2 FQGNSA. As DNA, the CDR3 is TGTGCCAGCAGCCCGTGGCTAGCGGGGGGAAATGAGCAGTTCTTC. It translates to CASSPWLAGGNEQFF.

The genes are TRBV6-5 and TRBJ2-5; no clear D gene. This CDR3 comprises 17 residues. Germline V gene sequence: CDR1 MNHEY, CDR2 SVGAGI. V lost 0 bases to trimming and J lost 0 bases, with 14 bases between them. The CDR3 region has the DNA TGTGCCAGCAGTTACTCGTATGGTAGGGCTAACCAAGAGACCCAGTACTTC. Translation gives CASSYSYGRANQETQYF.

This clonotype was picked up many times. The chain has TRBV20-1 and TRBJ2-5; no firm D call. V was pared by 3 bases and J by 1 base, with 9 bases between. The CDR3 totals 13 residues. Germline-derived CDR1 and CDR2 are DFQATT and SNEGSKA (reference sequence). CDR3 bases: TGCAGTGCTAGGTGGGCCAGCCAAGAGACCCAGTACTTC. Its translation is CSARWASQETQYF.

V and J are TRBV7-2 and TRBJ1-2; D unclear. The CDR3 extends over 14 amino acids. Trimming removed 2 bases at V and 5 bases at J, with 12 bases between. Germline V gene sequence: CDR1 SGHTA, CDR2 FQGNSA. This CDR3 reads CASSLLSGVYGYTF. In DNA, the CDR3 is TGTGCCAGCAGCTTATTGTCCGGGGTATATGGCTACACCTTC.

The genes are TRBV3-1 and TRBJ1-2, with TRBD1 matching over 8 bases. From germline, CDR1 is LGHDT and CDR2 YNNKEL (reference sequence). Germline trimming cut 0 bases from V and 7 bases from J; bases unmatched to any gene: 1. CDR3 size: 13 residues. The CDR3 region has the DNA TGTGCCAGCAGCCAAGATGACAGGGGTGGCTACACCTTC. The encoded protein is CASSQDDRGGYTF.

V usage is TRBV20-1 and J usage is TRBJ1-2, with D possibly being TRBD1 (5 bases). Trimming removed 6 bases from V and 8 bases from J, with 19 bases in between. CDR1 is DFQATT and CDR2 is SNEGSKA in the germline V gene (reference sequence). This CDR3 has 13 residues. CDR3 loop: CSALGQWGGGYTF. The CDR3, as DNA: TGCAGTGCCCTAGGGCAGTGGGGCGGGGGCTACACCTTC.

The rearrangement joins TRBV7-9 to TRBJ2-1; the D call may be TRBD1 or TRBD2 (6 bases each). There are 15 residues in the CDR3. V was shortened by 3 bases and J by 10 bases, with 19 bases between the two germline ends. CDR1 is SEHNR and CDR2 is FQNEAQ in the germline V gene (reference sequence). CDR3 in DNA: TGTGCCAGCAGCTTGGCGGCGACCGGGGGCCGGGAGCAGTTCTTC. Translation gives CASSLAATGGREQFF.

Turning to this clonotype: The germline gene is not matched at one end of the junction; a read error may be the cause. The CDR3 protein is CGVAVNGIRDGYTF. For the CDR3, the DNA is TGCGGCGTTGCGGTCAACGGAATCCGAGATGGCTACACCTTC. The chain carries TRBV29-1 and TRBJ1-2; D is unresolved. CDR1 SQVTM and CDR2 ANQGSEA come from the germline V gene. CDR3 size: 14 residues.

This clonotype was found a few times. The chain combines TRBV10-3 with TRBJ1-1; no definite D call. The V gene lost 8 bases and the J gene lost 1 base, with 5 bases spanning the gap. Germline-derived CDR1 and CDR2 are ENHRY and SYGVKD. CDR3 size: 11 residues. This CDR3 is CAIGENTEAFF. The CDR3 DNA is TGTGCCATCGGGGAGAACACTGAAGCTTTCTTT.

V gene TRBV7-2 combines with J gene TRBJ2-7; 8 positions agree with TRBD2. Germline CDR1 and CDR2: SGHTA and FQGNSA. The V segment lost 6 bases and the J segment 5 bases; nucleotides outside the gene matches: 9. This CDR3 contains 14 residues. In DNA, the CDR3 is TGTGCCAGCAGGGCCCGGACTAGCTTCGACGAGCAGTACTTC. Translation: CASRARTSFDEQYF. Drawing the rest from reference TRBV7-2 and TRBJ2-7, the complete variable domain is GAGVSQSPSNKVTEKGKDVELRCDPISGHTALYWYRQSLGQGLEFLIYFQGNSAPDKSGLPSDRFSAERTGGSVSTLTIQRTQQEDSAVYLCASRARTSFDEQYFGPGTRLTVT.

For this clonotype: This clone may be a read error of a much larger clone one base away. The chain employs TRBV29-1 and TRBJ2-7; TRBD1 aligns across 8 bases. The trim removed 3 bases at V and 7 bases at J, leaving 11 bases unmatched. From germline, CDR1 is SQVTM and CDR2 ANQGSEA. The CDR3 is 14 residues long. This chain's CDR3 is CSVEGQVPYNEQYF. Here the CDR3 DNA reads TGCAGCGTTGAGGGACAGGTACCCTACAATGAGCAGTACTTC.